This T cell receptor (beta chain) was observed in a study of long-term antiretroviral therapy in people with HIV. Participants with HIV, all of them, were treated in the United States. Samples were assayed with immunoSEQ v3.0 at survey level. Assay used: immunoSEQ multiplex PCR; TCRdb lists only in-frame clones, some missing. The sample includes under 50,000 clones, about 95% of them seen just once. V was clipped by 2 bases and J by 2 bases; unmatched bases: 6. The CDR3 has 16 amino acids. CDR1 is MNHEY, CDR2 SVGAGI, per germline. Sequenced material: unsorted PBMCs, taken around 9.2 years after starting antiretroviral therapy. V usage is TRBV6-5 and J usage is TRBJ2-3, with 8 positions matching TRBD2. The clonotype was recovered from a man aged 25 to 40 with HIV. This chain's CDR3 is CASSYQASGFTDTQYF. Written as DNA, the CDR3 is TGTGCCAGCAGTTACCAGGCTAGCGGGTTCACAGATACGCAGTATTTT.